These 31 T cell receptor beta chains share one sample of origin, sequenced in a study of shared clonotypes between healthy human individuals. Profiling relied on immunoSEQ multiplex PCR, and the TCRdb table lists in-frame clones only, not all of them. The table records some 650,000 clones, approximately 97% of them present only once. Source material: naive CD4+ T cells sorted from blood. Subset reported: CD45RA+ positively selected. Receptors originate from a woman aged 25-40 years in good health.

The V gene is TRBV27, the J gene TRBJ2-2; 12 nucleotides align to TRBD1. After removal of 3 bases from V and 9 bases from J, the junction contained 5 bases not matched to a gene. Per germline, CDR1 MNHEY and CDR2 SMNVEV (reference sequence). This CDR3 contains 15 residues. The CDR3 region is CASSFLGQGARELFF. CDR3 sequence (DNA): TGTGCCAGCAGTTTCCTGGGACAGGGGGCTCGGGAGCTGTTTTTT.

DNA for the CDR3: TGTGCCAGCAGGGCTACCTACGAGCAGTACTTC. Its protein is CASRATYEQYF. This chain uses TRBV11-2 with TRBJ2-7, with D hard to call. Germline assignment: CDR1 SGHAT and CDR2 FQNNGV. Trimming pared 6 bases from V and 2 bases from J, leaving 5 bases between. The CDR3 is made up of 11 amino acids. Using reference TRBV11-2 and TRBJ2-7 for the parts outside the CDR3, the full variable domain is EAGVAQSPRYKIIEKRQSVAFWCNPISGHATLYWYQQILGQGPKLLIQFQNNGVVDDSQLPKDRFSAERLKGVDSTLKIQPAKLEDSAVYLCASRATYEQYFGPGTRLTVT.

Remarks on this clone: Within the sample, other DNA sequences also encode this same CDR3. The rearrangement uses TRBV5-1 and TRBJ1-5, with D perhaps TRBD1 (6 bases). The V gene's germline CDR1 is SGHRS and CDR2 YFSETQ. The V end lost 0 bases, the J end lost 2 bases, and 6 bases lay between the germline ends. The CDR3 is made up of 14 amino acids. The CDR3 DNA follows: TGCGCCAGCAGCTTGGAGGGGGGCAATCAGCCCCAGCATTTT. Amino acids: CASSLEGGNQPQHF.

The chain joins TRBV5-1 to TRBJ2-3; D unclear. Per germline, CDR1 SGHRS and CDR2 YFSETQ. The CDR3 has 16 residues. The germline V and J ends were trimmed by 1 base and 1 base, with 13 bases remaining between them. The CDR3 coding sequence is TGCGCCAGCAGCTTGAGGTGGCAAACTCGCACAGATACGCAGTATTTT. It codes for CASSLRWQTRTDTQYF.

The V and J genes are TRBV6-6 and TRBJ1-4; the D gene is possibly TRBD1 (5 bases). The V end lost 6 bases, the J end lost 8 bases, and 16 bases lay between the germline ends. The germline V gene encodes CDR1 MNHNY and CDR2 SVGAGI (reference sequence). This CDR3 region has 14 residues. The CDR3 nucleotides are TGTGCCAGCAGGGGGGAGGTATTTGGCGAAAAACTGTTTTTT. Translation: CASRGEVFGEKLFF.

This chain joins TRBV5-1 and TRBJ2-5, with TRBD2 matching over 10 bases. CDR3 length: 17 amino acids. Germline CDR1 reads SGHRS; CDR2 reads YFSETQ. V shed 4 bases, J shed 5 bases, and the junction held 14 bases outside the gene matches. In DNA form, the CDR3 reads TGCGCCAGCAGCCCGAGTGTAAGCGGGAGGGCAGGGGAGACCCAGTACTTC. This encodes CASSPSVSGRAGETQYF. Full variable domain (remainder filled in from reference TRBV5-1 and TRBJ2-5): KAGVTQTPRYLIKTRGQQVTLSCSPISGHRSVSWYQQTPGQGLQFLFEYFSETQRNKGNFPGRFSGRQFSNSRSEMNVSTLELGDSALYLCASSPSVSGRAGETQYFGPGTRLLVL.

The V and J genes are TRBV6-6 and TRBJ1-5; tentative D call: TRBD1 (6 bases). The CDR3 is 14 amino acids. The germline V and J ends were trimmed by 10 bases and 2 bases, with 15 bases remaining between them. CDR1 and CDR2 from the germline V gene are MNHNY and SVGAGI (reference sequence). The CDR3, as DNA: TGTGCCACCCAATCCCGACAGGGCAATCAGCCCCAGCATTTT. Protein product: CATQSRQGNQPQHF.

The rearrangement uses TRBV2 and TRBJ1-4; D uncertain. This CDR3 spans 14 amino acids. Germline values: CDR1 SNHLY, CDR2 FYNNEI. V was shortened by 3 bases and J by 5 bases, with 10 bases between the two germline ends. The CDR3 bases are TGTGCCAGCAGTGACGGCCGGAGCAATGAAAAACTGTTTTTT. Protein product: CASSDGRSNEKLFF. Full variable domain (rest looked up from reference TRBV2 and TRBJ1-4): EPEVTQTPSHQVTQMGQEVILRCVPISNHLYFYWYRQILGQKVEFLVSFYNNEISEKSEIFDDQFSVERPDGSNFTLKIRSTKLEDSAMYFCASSDGRSNEKLFFGSGTQLSVL.

This chain links TRBV21-1 with TRBJ1-5. TRBV21-1 is listed as a pseudogene. The CDR3 length is 13 residues. DNA of the CDR3: TGTGCCAGCAGCAAAGTGCTCCGACAGCCCCAGCATTTT. This codes for CASSKVLRQPQHF.

This rearrangement joins TRBV2 to TRBJ1-4, with a tentative D call TRBD1 (5 bases). V dropped 8 bases and J dropped 8 bases, with 9 bases sitting between them. Germline CDR1 SNHLY, CDR2 FYNNEI. CDR3 length: 11 amino acids. The CDR3 region has the DNA TGTGCCAGCGAGGGGTTGGAAAAACTGTTTTTT. Protein sequence: CASEGLEKLFF. Variable domain in full (rest from reference TRBV2 and TRBJ1-4): EPEVTQTPSHQVTQMGQEVILRCVPISNHLYFYWYRQILGQKVEFLVSFYNNEISEKSEIFDDQFSVERPDGSNFTLKIRSTKLEDSAMYFCASEGLEKLFFGSGTQLSVL.

This clone was seen only once. This chain links TRBV5-4 with TRBJ2-2, with 7 bases matching TRBD1. Germline-derived CDR1 and CDR2 are SGHNT and YYREEE (reference sequence). CDR3 length equals 15 residues. V gave up 4 bases and J gave up 0 bases; unmatched junction bases: 3. The CDR3: CASSRDSANTGELFF. In DNA, the CDR3 is TGTGCCAGCAGCCGGGACAGCGCGAACACCGGGGAGCTGTTTTTT.

The V gene is TRBV28, the J gene TRBJ2-7; maybe TRBD1 (6 bases). V lost 5 bases, J lost 0 bases, and 11 bases lay in between. The germline V gene encodes CDR1 MDHEN and CDR2 SYDVKM. This CDR3 spans 14 amino acids. The CDR3 region is CASSPRTVSYEQYF. The CDR3 nucleotides read TGTGCCAGCAGTCCCCGGACAGTCTCCTACGAGCAGTACTTC.

The chain joins TRBV5-8 to TRBJ2-3; TRBD2 aligns across 7 bases. V trimming: 4 bases; J trimming: 11 bases; junction bases outside the gene matches: 7. The germline V gene has CDR1 SGHTS and CDR2 YDEGEE. The CDR3 is 12 amino acids. The CDR3 loop is CASSPIGGWQYF. CDR3 nucleotides: TGTGCCAGCAGCCCCATCGGGGGGTGGCAGTATTTT. The full variable domain, in which reference TRBV5-8 and TRBJ2-3 provide the parts outside the CDR3, is EAGVTQSPTHLIKTRGQQATLRCSPISGHTSVYWYQQALGLGLQFLLWYDEGEERNRGNFPPRFSGRQFPNYSSELNVNALELEDSALYLCASSPIGGWQYFGPGTRLTVL.

This clone was recorded once. The chain recombines TRBV15 with TRBJ1-5; D is unclear. The CDR3 spans 12 residues. Deletions cut 0 bases from V and 11 bases from J, with 8 bases between. CDR1 and CDR2 (germline): LNHNV, YYDKDF (reference sequence). Here the CDR3 DNA reads TGTGCCACCAGCAGAGACGAGTTGGCCCAGCATTTT. It encodes CATSRDELAQHF.

This sequence joins TRBV28 and TRBJ1-1; D not certain. Trimming cost V 6 bases and J 3 bases, with 11 bases left between them. This CDR3 contains 13 residues. Germline-derived CDR1 and CDR2 are MDHEN and SYDVKM. This CDR3 reads CASSPGGYTEAFF. The DNA for the CDR3 is TGTGCCAGCAGCCCTGGCGGGTACACTGAAGCTTTCTTT.

The gene calls are TRBV5-1 and TRBJ1-2, with D tentatively TRBD1 (6 bases). There are 14 residues in the CDR3. V lost 0 bases, J lost 4 bases, and 10 bases lay in between. Germline V gene data show CDR1 as SGHRS and CDR2 as YFSETQ. CDR3 nucleotides: TGCGCCAGCAGCTTGGACAGGGCTAGCTATGGCTACACCTTC. It encodes CASSLDRASYGYTF.

This clone is a singleton in its sample. The chain joins TRBV28 to TRBJ2-5; weak D call: TRBD2 (6 bases). The V gene lost 1 base and the J gene lost 4 bases, with 19 bases spanning the gap. The CDR3 length is 17 residues. The germline V gene has CDR1 MDHEN and CDR2 SYDVKM. The CDR3 is CASSLYYDGSFRETQYF. CDR3 DNA: TGTGCCAGCAGTTTATATTATGACGGGAGTTTTAGAGAGACCCAGTACTTC.

This chain joins TRBV2 and TRBJ2-7, with D perhaps matching TRBD2 (6 bases). The CDR3 runs 14 residues. The germline V and J ends were trimmed by 7 bases and 3 bases, with 16 bases remaining between them. Germline CDR1 reads SNHLY; CDR2 reads FYNNEI. This CDR3 reads CASTPPEAGYEQYF. The CDR3 DNA follows: TGTGCCAGCACGCCGCCGGAAGCGGGCTACGAGCAGTACTTC.

The rearrangement uses TRBV5-1 and TRBJ1-1; D remains ambiguous. The germline V gene has CDR1 SGHRS and CDR2 YFSETQ. This CDR3 has 15 residues. The V gene lost 0 bases and the J gene lost 4 bases, with 13 bases spanning the gap. The CDR3 reads CASSLVSGMSTEAFF. The CDR3 DNA reads TGCGCCAGCAGCTTGGTGTCGGGTATGAGCACTGAAGCTTTCTTT.

This clone was recorded only once. V and J are TRBV2 and TRBJ2-5; 7 bases fit TRBD1. This CDR3 comprises 14 residues. J lost 2 bases, V lost 6 bases, and 6 bases had no gene match. Germline values: CDR1 SNHLY, CDR2 FYNNEI. The DNA for the CDR3 is TGTGCCAGCAGGACCCGGGGACAGCAAGAGACCCAGTACTTC. Protein product: CASRTRGQQETQYF.

This chain uses TRBV6-1 with TRBJ2-7; TRBD1 agrees at 7 bases. The germline V gene encodes CDR1 MNHNS and CDR2 SASEGT. J lost 2 bases, V lost 1 base, and 5 bases had no gene match. CDR3 length: 15 amino acids. The CDR3 sequence: CASSEGFGTAYEQYF. CDR3 nucleotides: TGTGCCAGCAGTGAAGGATTCGGGACAGCCTACGAGCAGTACTTC.

The V and J genes are TRBV7-9 and TRBJ1-4; 10 bases agree with TRBD1. The germline gives CDR1 SEHNR, CDR2 FQNEAQ (reference sequence). V shed 2 bases and J 0 bases; nucleotides not matched to a gene: 3. This CDR3 has 17 residues. DNA of the CDR3: TGTGCCAGCAGCTTAAGGGGACAGGGGTCAACTAATGAAAAACTGTTTTTT. As protein: CASSLRGQGSTNEKLFF.

V gene TRBV7-6 combines with J gene TRBJ2-2; 7 nucleotides line up with TRBD1. V gave up 5 bases and J gave up 1 base; unmatched junction bases: 7. This CDR3 region has 16 residues. Per the germline V gene, CDR1 is SGHVS and CDR2 is FNYEAQ. CDR3 sequence reads: CASSIRQGMNTGELFF. The CDR3 nucleotides read TGTGCCAGCAGCATAAGACAGGGAATGAACACCGGGGAGCTGTTTTTT.

This clone has only one observation. The chain carries TRBV18 and TRBJ2-2, with D possibly being TRBD2 (6 bases). The V gene lost 6 bases and the J gene lost 2 bases, with 25 bases spanning the gap. The CDR3 sequence is 19 residues long. The germline CDR1 and CDR2 sequences are KGHSH and LQKENI. The chain's CDR3 is CASSRLPIPGSGNTGELFF. CDR3 DNA: TGTGCCAGCTCGCGGCTTCCTATCCCGGGTAGCGGTAACACCGGGGAGCTGTTTTTT.

The rearrangement uses TRBV5-8 and TRBJ2-2, with 7 positions matching TRBD1. CDR1 and CDR2 from the germline V gene are SGHTS and YDEGEE. The CDR3 contains 17 residues. V was pared by 4 bases and J by 0 bases, with 9 bases of the junction left unmatched. The CDR3 protein is CASSPLMTGTNTGELFF. CDR3 sequence (DNA): TGTGCCAGCAGCCCACTAATGACAGGGACGAACACCGGGGAGCTGTTTTTT.

The chain carries TRBV9 and TRBJ2-4; 7 bases line up with TRBD1. Germline trimming cut 4 bases from V and 6 bases from J; bases unmatched to any gene: 10. Looked up from germline, CDR1 is SGDLS and CDR2 is YYNGEE. This CDR3 has 15 amino acids. CDR3 sequence: CASSTLPQGVNIQYF. CDR3 coding DNA: TGTGCCAGCAGCACATTACCCCAGGGGGTAAACATTCAGTACTTC.

The chain is built from TRBV6-6 and TRBJ2-2; D possibly corresponds to TRBD2 (5 bases). The CDR3 spans 14 residues. CDR1 and CDR2 from the germline V gene are MNHNY and SVGAGI (reference sequence). V lost 2 bases, J lost 7 bases, and 11 bases lay in between. The CDR3 nucleotides are TGTGCCAGCAGTTACAGGGAGAGGGTCGGGGAGCTGTTTTTT. This encodes CASSYRERVGELFF.

The chain recombines TRBV6-6 with TRBJ1-5, with D perhaps matching TRBD1 (6 bases). The CDR3 runs to 13 residues. Trimming cost V 5 bases and J 2 bases, with 7 bases left between them. Germline V CDR1 and CDR2: MNHNY, SVGAGI (reference sequence). The CDR3, as DNA: TGTGCCAGCAGTCGACAGGGCAATCAGCCCCAGCATTTT. Translation: CASSRQGNQPQHF.

The chain couples TRBV28 to TRBJ2-3; 7 bases are shared with TRBD2. The V segment lost 3 bases and the J segment 4 bases; nucleotides outside the gene matches: 7. The CDR3 loop spans 15 amino acids. Germline CDR1 reads MDHEN; CDR2 reads SYDVKM. The CDR3 here is CASSLFEGGADTQYF. CDR3 nucleotides: TGTGCCAGCAGTTTGTTCGAGGGAGGGGCAGATACGCAGTATTTT.

The sample holds one count of this clone. The CDR3 sequence is CASSETTGSGYGYTF. The CDR3 DNA sequence: TGTGCCAGCAGTGAAACGACAGGGTCGGGCTATGGCTACACCTTC. The V gene is TRBV6-1, the J gene TRBJ1-2, with 7 bases matching TRBD1. From germline, CDR1 is MNHNS and CDR2 SASEGT. V lost 2 bases, J lost 4 bases, and 7 bases stayed unmatched. This CDR3 contains 15 residues.

The chain has TRBV5-8 and TRBJ2-7, with 7 nucleotides matching TRBD1. With 3 bases clipped from V and 2 bases from J, the junction kept 2 bases outside the gene matches. The CDR3 spans 13 residues. Germline CDR1 reads SGHTS; CDR2 reads YDEGEE. Here the CDR3 DNA reads TGTGCCAGCAGCTACAGGGGCACCTACGAGCAGTACTTC. Translation gives CASSYRGTYEQYF.